These 25 T cell receptor beta chains share one sample of origin, sequenced in a study of brain T cells in children with intractable seizures. Regarding time point: blood from clinic visit 5 months post-surgery; TSC patient then seizure free. Clones were sequenced by immunoSEQ multiplex PCR, and TCRdb holds only the in-frame ones, with some missing. The sample has about 340,000 clones; over 90% are singletons. The material sequenced was peripheral blood, taken around 5 months after surgery. The receptors derive from a boy in the first two years of life with tuberous sclerosis and intractable seizures.

This clone was seen only once. The rearrangement links TRBV27 to TRBJ2-1; TRBD2 matches at 7 bases. The ends lost 4 bases at V and 1 base at J; junction bases unmatched: 10. The CDR3 has 17 residues. Germline loops: CDR1 MNHEY, CDR2 SMNVEV (reference sequence). The CDR3 DNA sequence: TGTGCCAGCAGTTCCCGCGGGGGATACAGTTCCTACAATGAGCAGTTCTTC. This encodes CASSSRGGYSSYNEQFF.

This chain uses TRBV19 with TRBJ2-5; D not resolved. CDR1 and CDR2 from the germline V gene are LNHDA and SQIVND (reference sequence). V shed 5 bases and J shed 2 bases, with 3 bases lying between them. The CDR3 covers 11 residues. CDR3 nucleotides: TGTGCCAGTAGTGCTCAAGAGACCCAGTACTTC. Its translation is CASSAQETQYF.

The genes are TRBV24-1 and TRBJ1-1; unclear D gene. CDR1 is KGHDR, CDR2 SFDVKD, per germline. This CDR3 has 12 amino acids. V lost 2 bases and J 11 bases, leaving 11 bases between the germline ends. The CDR3 nucleotides are TGTGCCACCAGTGATTGGTGGGGTACGGCTTTCTTT. This gives the protein CATSDWWGTAFF.

CDR3 residues: CASSAVAGDTQYF. In nucleotides, the CDR3 is TGTGCCAGCAGCGCGGTAGCGGGGGATACGCAGTATTTT. The genes are TRBV19 and TRBJ2-3; 8 positions agree with TRBD2. The germline CDR1 and CDR2 sequences are LNHDA and SQIVND (reference sequence). The CDR3 sequence is 13 residues long. V lost 9 bases to trimming and J lost 6 bases; unmatched junction nucleotides: 8.

The V call is TRBV5-6, the J call TRBJ2-4; no definite D call. V lost 0 bases, J lost 0 bases, and 10 bases lay in between. Germline V gene lookup returns CDR1 SGHDT and CDR2 YYEEEE. This CDR3 is built from 16 residues. The CDR3 region has the DNA TGTGCCAGCAGCTTGGATAGGGCCCAAGCCAAAAACATTCAGTACTTC. This sequence encodes CASSLDRAQAKNIQYF.

The chain carries TRBV10-3 and TRBJ2-2; TRBD1 is a possible D gene (5 bases). V shed 0 bases and J shed 6 bases, with 20 bases lying between them. There are 18 residues in the CDR3. Germline V lookup: CDR1 ENHRY, CDR2 SYGVKD. Here the CDR3 reads CAISESSSRTSVPGELFF. The CDR3 nucleotides read TGTGCCATCAGTGAGTCTTCATCAAGGACAAGTGTCCCCGGGGAGCTGTTTTTT.

In the case of this clone: Other DNA sequences from this sample encode an identical CDR3 as well. This chain uses TRBV7-9 with TRBJ1-2; D perhaps matches TRBD1 (6 bases). Per germline, CDR1 SEHNR and CDR2 FQNEAQ (reference sequence). Deletions cut 1 base from V and 2 bases from J, with 8 bases between. The CDR3 is 14 amino acids. CDR3 bases: TGTGCCAGCAGCTTAGGAACAGGGAACTATGGCTACACCTTC. Its translation: CASSLGTGNYGYTF.

The genes are TRBV5-6 and TRBJ2-6; D is perhaps TRBD1 (5 bases). Germline assignment: CDR1 SGHDT and CDR2 YYEEEE. The CDR3 extends over 15 amino acids. The V end lost 6 bases, the J end lost 0 bases, and 10 bases lay between the germline ends. The DNA for the CDR3 is TGTGCCAGCAACCAACAGGACTCTGGGGCCAACGTCCTGACTTTC. Translating it yields CASNQQDSGANVLTF. Full variable domain (rest looked up from reference TRBV5-6 and TRBJ2-6): DAGVTQSPTHLIKTRGQQVTLRCSPKSGHDTVSWYQQALGQGPQFIFQYYEEEERQRGNFPDRFSGHQFPNYSSELNVNALLLGDSALYLCASNQQDSGANVLTFGAGSRLTVL.

This chain connects TRBV15 to TRBJ2-3, with TRBD2 matching over 7 bases. This CDR3 is built from 16 residues. From germline, CDR1 is LNHNV and CDR2 YYDKDF (reference sequence). The V gene end was trimmed by 5 bases and the J gene end by 3 bases; junction bases not matched to a gene: 11. The CDR3, as DNA: TGTGCCACCAGCCCCACCTGGGGTAGCGGGACAGATACGCAGTATTTT. Amino acids: CATSPTWGSGTDTQYF.

This chain links TRBV6-2 or TRBV6-3 with TRBJ1-2; 8 bases align to TRBD1. CDR3 size: 16 residues. The germline CDR1 and CDR2 sequences are MNHEY and SVGEGT. Trimming removed 5 bases from V and 4 bases from J; junction bases left unmatched: 12. In DNA form, the CDR3 reads TGTGCCAGCAGTCGAACCACAGGGGGAGACTTCTATGGCTACACCTTC. As protein: CASSRTTGGDFYGYTF.

CDR3 in DNA: TGTGCCAGTAGTTTGGGGACAGTAGTAGAGACCCAGTACTTC. It is translated as CASSLGTVVETQYF. The V call is TRBV19, the J call TRBJ2-5, with 7 bases that match TRBD1. V shed 5 bases, J shed 4 bases, and the junction held 7 bases outside the gene matches. Germline CDR1 and CDR2: LNHDA and SQIVND (reference sequence). CDR3 length equals 14 residues.

The gene calls are TRBV6-6 and TRBJ1-1, with no clear D. V was trimmed by 2 bases and J by 2 bases, leaving 12 bases between them. CDR1 and CDR2 (germline): MNHNY, SVGAGI (reference sequence). The CDR3 is 15 amino acids. The CDR3 DNA follows: TGTGCCAGCAGTTACGGGCCCTGGGGTAACACTGAAGCTTTCTTT. Amino acid sequence: CASSYGPWGNTEAFF.

The gene calls are TRBV27 and TRBJ1-2; D gene uncertain. V was trimmed by 6 bases and J by 4 bases, leaving 12 bases between them. CDR1 is MNHEY, CDR2 SMNVEV, per germline (reference sequence). The CDR3 length is 13 residues. The CDR3 DNA sequence: TGTGCCAGCAGCCCGGACCTACTCTATGGCTACACCTTC. Its translation is CASSPDLLYGYTF.

V and J are TRBV6-5 and TRBJ2-3, with D uncertain. The germline CDR1 and CDR2 sequences are MNHEY and SVGAGI. This CDR3 region has 13 residues. V lost 5 bases and J 6 bases, leaving 12 bases between the germline ends. CDR3 sequence: CASSPRAVDTQYF. The CDR3 coding sequence is TGTGCCAGCAGTCCGAGAGCAGTGGATACGCAGTATTTT.

The chain couples TRBV5-6 to TRBJ2-2, with 13 bases matching TRBD2. Germline V gives CDR1 SGHDT, CDR2 YYEEEE. The CDR3 extends over 16 amino acids. V trimming: 2 bases; J trimming: 10 bases; junction bases outside the gene matches: 8. The DNA of the CDR3 is TGTGCCAGCAGCTTCCGGACTAGCGGGAGAACGGTGGAGCTGTTTTTT. It specifies CASSFRTSGRTVELFF.

The V call is TRBV9, the J call TRBJ2-7; 11 bases line up with TRBD1. CDR1 SGDLS and CDR2 YYNGEE come from the germline V gene. The V segment lost 3 bases and the J segment 2 bases; nucleotides outside the gene matches: 4. The CDR3 length is 15 residues. This CDR3 is CASSEGQGVAYEQYF. In DNA form, the CDR3 reads TGTGCCAGCAGCGAGGGACAGGGGGTAGCCTACGAGCAGTACTTC.

This rearrangement joins TRBV9 to TRBJ2-1, with unresolved D. Germline V gene sequence: CDR1 SGDLS, CDR2 YYNGEE. The CDR3 consists of 15 residues. The V end lost 3 bases, the J end lost 0 bases, and 10 bases lay between the germline ends. CDR3 sequence (DNA): TGTGCCAGCAGCGCATCTATTAGCTCCTACAATGAGCAGTTCTTC. Its protein product is CASSASISSYNEQFF.

This clone was seen only a few times. V gene TRBV4-1 combines with J gene TRBJ1-2, with D possibly being TRBD1 (5 bases). The V gene's germline CDR1 is MGHRA and CDR2 YSYEKL. Trimming removed 0 bases at V and 0 bases at J, with 11 bases between. The CDR3 is made up of 16 amino acids. The CDR3 loop is CASSQDLGVPNYGYTF. The CDR3 DNA sequence: TGCGCCAGCAGCCAAGATCTGGGGGTACCTAACTATGGCTACACCTTC.

This rearrangement joins TRBV6-4 to TRBJ2-7; D tentatively fits TRBD1 or TRBD2 (6 bases each). V dropped 2 bases and J dropped 6 bases, with 8 bases sitting between them. This CDR3 has 12 residues. CDR1 and CDR2 (germline): MRHNA, SNTAGT. This CDR3 is CASSDGGREQYF. CDR3 DNA: TGTGCCAGCAGTGACGGGGGGCGCGAGCAGTACTTC.

V and J are TRBV6-6 and TRBJ1-2, with 7 positions matching TRBD1. Germline CDR1 is MNHNY and CDR2 is SVGAGI (reference sequence). This CDR3 is built from 13 residues. DNA for the CDR3: TGTGCGACCAAGGAGGGGGCCTCAAATGGCTACACCTTC. It translates to CATKEGASNGYTF.

V usage is TRBV5-6 and J usage is TRBJ2-7; no clear D. V shed 1 base and J shed 5 bases, with 10 bases lying between them. This CDR3 has 13 residues. The germline gives CDR1 SGHDT, CDR2 YYEEEE. The CDR3 DNA reads TGTGCCAGCAGCTTGAGCAGATCCCACGAGCAGTACTTC. Its protein product is CASSLSRSHEQYF.

The sample holds a few counts of this clone. The chain recombines TRBV10-1 with TRBJ1-5; TRBD1 is a possible D gene (6 bases). Between the trimmed V and J ends, which lost 7 bases and 4 bases, there was a span of 23 bases. CDR1 is WNHNN and CDR2 is SYGVQD in the germline V gene (reference sequence). This CDR3 comprises 17 residues. The CDR3 reads CASTLLRGRGPNQPQHF. The CDR3 bases are TGCGCCAGCACCCTATTACGGGGCAGGGGACCTAATCAGCCCCAGCATTTT.

The chain links TRBV11-3 to TRBJ1-2; D might be TRBD1 (6 bases). CDR3 length: 16 residues. Germline values: CDR1 SGHNT, CDR2 YENEEA. V gave up 1 base and J gave up 7 bases, with 19 bases separating them. The chain's CDR3 is CASSLVTAQQGGGYTF. The CDR3 DNA reads TGTGCCAGCAGCTTAGTTACGGCACAACAAGGGGGTGGCTACACCTTC. The full variable domain, completed using reference TRBV11-3 and TRBJ1-2, is EAGVVQSPRYKIIEKKQPVAFWCNPISGHNTLYWYLQNLGQGPELLIRYENEEAVDDSQLPKDRFSAERLKGVDSTLKIQPAELGDSAVYLCASSLVTAQQGGGYTFGSGTRLTVV.

The chain uses TRBV25-1 and TRBJ2-3; D could derive from TRBD1 or TRBD2 (5 bases each). Looked up from germline, CDR1 is MGHDK and CDR2 is SYGVNS. The length of the CDR3 is 16 residues. Trimming shortened V by 4 bases and J by 4 bases, and 18 bases separated the two germline ends. The CDR3 sequence: CASSGGIPGLSDTQYF. CDR3 sequence (DNA): TGTGCCAGCAGTGGGGGGATACCGGGGCTTTCAGATACGCAGTATTTT.

The genes are TRBV2 and TRBJ1-6, with D possibly matching TRBD1 (6 bases). The CDR3 has 13 amino acids. Trimming stripped 4 bases from V and 8 bases from J, with 9 bases between. Germline loops: CDR1 SNHLY, CDR2 FYNNEI. CDR3 nucleotide sequence: TGTGCCAGCAGTGTCAGGGGTGATTCACCCCTCCACTTT. Encoded protein: CASSVRGDSPLHF.